Listed here are 29 T cell receptor beta chains from one sample, sequenced in a study of regulatory T cells in long-lasting Graves disease. The time point: persistent/refractory GD, antithyroid drugs over 5 years with positive TRAb. The TCR library used RNA extracted from PBMCs. With iRepertoire HTBI primers and Arm-PCR of CDR3 regions, TCR beta libraries were built. TCRdb recomputed calls from the multiplex PCR reads with MiXCR, one row per CDR3 protein. This sample has 350,000 to 500,000 distinct CDR3 sequences, with around 20% found just once. This material consisted of peripheral blood mononuclear cells (PBMCs), taken when the disease was refractory, from a patient treated with antithyroid drugs. These receptors originate from a female donor with Graves disease.

There are many counts of this clonotype. The rearrangement links TRBV5-4 to TRBJ1-6, with TRBD1 identical over 9 bases. CDR3 length equals 15 residues. V shed 4 bases and J 6 bases; nucleotides not matched to a gene: 5. From germline, CDR1 is SGHNT and CDR2 YYREEE (reference sequence). CDR3 sequence reads: CASSTRDRANSPLHF. The CDR3 DNA reads TGTGCCAGCAGCACCCGGGACAGGGCTAATTCACCCCTCCACTTT.

This sequence joins TRBV6-1 and TRBJ1-2; no definite D call. Trimming removed 6 bases from V and 2 bases from J, with 13 bases in between. This CDR3 spans 14 amino acids. CDR1 MNHNS and CDR2 SASEGT come from the germline V gene. The chain's CDR3 is CASRNLLRNYGYTF. CDR3 DNA: TGTGCCAGCAGGAACCTTTTACGGAACTATGGCTACACCTTC.

V gene TRBV6-1 combines with J gene TRBJ2-7; TRBD1 matches at 10 bases. The CDR3 runs 12 residues. Germline lookup yields CDR1 MNHNS and CDR2 SASEGT. The V segment lost 11 bases and the J segment 7 bases; nucleotides outside the gene matches: 8. The CDR3: CAGGQGLIEQYF. DNA of the CDR3: TGTGCCGGGGGACAGGGGCTGATAGAGCAGTACTTC.

At least ten counts were recorded for this clonotype. The CDR3 DNA reads TGTGCCACCAGTGATAAGGTCGTGGGATCTGGGGCCAACGTCCTGACTTTC. Its translation is CATSDKVVGSGANVLTF. The chain employs TRBV24-1 and TRBJ2-6; D not resolved. The ends were cut back, 3 bases at V and 1 base at J, with 12 bases in the middle. The CDR3 covers 17 residues. Germline lookup yields CDR1 KGHDR and CDR2 SFDVKD.

This clonotype was seen only a few times. This chain connects TRBV18 to TRBJ2-7, with D unresolved. The germline gives CDR1 KGHSH, CDR2 LQKENI. Between the trimmed V and J ends, which lost 0 bases and 4 bases, there was a span of 10 bases. CDR3 length equals 14 residues. In nucleotides, the CDR3 is TGTGCCAGCTCACCACCAGGGATCGGGTACGAGCAGTACTTC. Its protein product is CASSPPGIGYEQYF.

This clonotype occurred a few times. The chain has TRBV25-1 and TRBJ2-5, with 10 bases aligning to TRBD2. The CDR3 has 16 residues. J lost 2 bases, V lost 3 bases, and 6 bases had no gene match. Germline lookup yields CDR1 MGHDK and CDR2 SYGVNS. The CDR3 sequence: CASSEWGLALQETQYF. The DNA for the CDR3 is TGTGCCAGCAGTGAGTGGGGACTAGCGCTTCAAGAGACCCAGTACTTC.

The CDR3 DNA is TGTGCCAGTAGTATCCGAGACAGATTCTCCTACGAGCAGTACTTC. Protein sequence: CASSIRDRFSYEQYF. The chain has TRBV19 and TRBJ2-7; a weak D match, TRBD1 (5 bases). The CDR3 contains 15 residues. Germline CDR1 reads LNHDA; CDR2 reads SQIVND (reference sequence). Trimming cost V 3 bases and J 0 bases, with 12 bases left between them.

Of note for this clonotype: One end of the junction varies from germline; a read error may be responsible. The chain combines TRBV14 with TRBJ2-5, with no clear D. This CDR3 is 14 amino acids long. Germline V gene sequence: CDR1 SGHDN, CDR2 FVKESK. The DNA for the CDR3 is TGTGCCAGCAGCCAAGGTTCCATGGTAGAGACCCGGTACTTC. This translates into CASSQGSMVETRYF.

The rearrangement joins TRBV27 to TRBJ2-3; 11 bases align to TRBD2. Germline trimming cut 5 bases from V and 4 bases from J; bases unmatched to any gene: 14. This CDR3 is built from 18 residues. Germline CDR1 and CDR2: MNHEY and SMNVEV (reference sequence). The chain's CDR3 is CASSIASLAGGQADTQYF. Here the CDR3 DNA reads TGTGCCAGCAGTATCGCCTCTCTAGCGGGAGGCCAAGCAGATACGCAGTATTTT.

Written as DNA, the CDR3 is TGTGCCAGCAGCCCACTGAGCGGGACCTCTACGAACACCGGGGAGCTGTTTTTT. Amino acid sequence: CASSPLSGTSTNTGELFF. This sequence joins TRBV9 and TRBJ2-2; 7 nucleotides match TRBD2. Trimming cost V 4 bases and J 0 bases; bases outside gene matches: 12. Germline CDR1 and CDR2: SGDLS and YYNGEE. This CDR3 is built from 18 residues. The complete variable domain, with remaining parts taken from reference TRBV9 and TRBJ2-2, reads DSGVTQTPKHLITATGQRVTLRCSPRSGDLSVYWYQQSLDQGLQFLIQYYNGEERAKGNILERFSAQQFPDLHSELNLSSLELGDSALYFCASSPLSGTSTNTGELFFGEGSRLTVL.

The J gene is TRBJ2-7, the V gene TRBV3-1; TRBD2 agrees at 12 bases. V lost 4 bases and J lost 5; bases outside the gene matches: 18. This CDR3 is built from 19 residues. The V gene's germline CDR1 is LGHDT and CDR2 YNNKEL (reference sequence). The CDR3 DNA follows: TGTGCCAGCAGCCGTCGCCTAGCGGGAGGGAGGGGCCATTTCGACGAGCAGTACTTC. This codes for CASSRRLAGGRGHFDEQYF.

At least ten counts were recorded for this clonotype. The chain recombines TRBV15 with TRBJ1-4; D might be TRBD1 (5 bases). V dropped 5 bases and J dropped 5 bases, with 12 bases sitting between them. Germline CDR1 LNHNV, CDR2 YYDKDF (reference sequence). CDR3 size: 14 residues. The CDR3: CATSHRGGNEKLFF. For the CDR3, the DNA is TGTGCCACCAGCCATCGGGGGGGGAATGAAAAACTGTTTTTT.

This clonotype was counted only a few times. This chain connects TRBV12-3 or TRBV12-4 to TRBJ1-4, with 7 bases aligning to TRBD1. The CDR3 loop spans 17 amino acids. V shed 4 bases, J shed 0 bases, and the junction held 8 bases outside the gene matches. As DNA, the CDR3 is TGTGCCAGCAGTTCCGACAAGGGGGCTCCAACTAATGAAAAACTGTTTTTT. Protein sequence: CASSSDKGAPTNEKLFF.

The table lists this clonotype with many counts. The chain is built from TRBV28 and TRBJ1-5, with 7 bases identical to TRBD1. The CDR3 consists of 15 residues. With V trimmed by 5 bases and J by 4 bases, 8 bases remained unmatched. CDR1 MDHEN and CDR2 SYDVKM come from the germline V gene. CDR3 DNA: TGTGCCAGCAGTCAGCGACAGGGTTATAATCAGCCCCAGCATTTT. Protein: CASSQRQGYNQPQHF.

This rearrangement joins TRBV12-3 or TRBV12-4 to TRBJ2-1, with TRBD2 matching 8 bases. Trimming took 3 bases from V and 0 from J; bases not matched to a gene: 4. The CDR3 covers 16 residues. The CDR3 sequence: CASSLGREDSYNEQFF. The CDR3, as DNA: TGTGCCAGCAGTTTGGGGCGGGAGGACTCCTACAATGAGCAGTTCTTC.

This clonotype was observed many times. This chain joins TRBV5-4 and TRBJ2-5, with D maybe TRBD1 (6 bases). V was cut by 0 bases and J by 3 bases, with 6 bases left in between. This CDR3 has 13 residues. Germline V gene lookup returns CDR1 SGHNT and CDR2 YYREEE (reference sequence). The CDR3 nucleotides are TGTGCCAGCAGCTTGGAGGGGGAAGAGACCCAGTACTTC. Translating it yields CASSLEGEETQYF. Filled out from reference TRBV5-4 and TRBJ2-5, the complete variable domain reads ETGVTQSPTHLIKTRGQQVTLRCSSQSGHNTVSWYQQALGQGPQFIFQYYREEENGRGNFPPRFSGLQFPNYSSELNVNALELDDSALYLCASSLEGEETQYFGPGTRLLVL.

This clonotype was recorded once. A much more abundant neighbour one base away suggests this may be a read error. This chain uses TRBV12-3 or TRBV12-4 with TRBJ1-1; D gene unclear. This CDR3 has 13 residues. CDR3 protein: CAGSFYRSAEAFF. The CDR3 DNA sequence: TGTGCCGGCAGTTTTTATCGATCTGCTGAAGCTTTCTTT.

This clonotype was counted at least ten times. This rearrangement joins TRBV28 to TRBJ1-2; 9 bases are a match to TRBD1. V lost 4 bases and J lost 3; bases outside the gene matches: 6. The CDR3 extends over 15 amino acids. Germline loops: CDR1 MDHEN, CDR2 SYDVKM. The CDR3 DNA follows: TGTGCCAGCAGTTCCACAGGGGGCGCCCACTATGGCTACACCTTC. It specifies CASSSTGGAHYGYTF.

On this clonotype itself: This may arise from a read error, as a much more abundant clone is one base away. This chain uses TRBV15 with TRBJ1-1; tentatively, D is TRBD1 (5 bases). V lost 1 base and J 9 bases, leaving 18 bases between the germline ends. The CDR3 has 15 amino acids. The germline CDR1 and CDR2 sequences are LNHNV and YYDKDF (reference sequence). CDR3 in amino acids: CATSRVGMGEGKAFF. The CDR3 nucleotides are TGTGCCACCAGCAGAGTGGGGATGGGGGAGGGCAAAGCTTTCTTT.

This clonotype was detected many times. This rearrangement joins TRBV12-3 or TRBV12-4 to TRBJ2-5; D is tentatively TRBD1 or TRBD2 (6 bases each). The V gene lost 4 bases and the J gene lost 5 bases, with 11 bases spanning the gap. CDR3 length: 13 amino acids. The CDR3 nucleotides read TGTGCCAGCAGTTGGGGGGCCTTTGAGACCCAGTACTTC. This sequence encodes CASSWGAFETQYF.

This clonotype was counted ten times or more. This sequence joins TRBV11-2 and TRBJ2-2; D is uncertain. The germline CDR1 and CDR2 sequences are SGHAT and FQNNGV. This CDR3 region has 13 residues. Trimming removed 5 bases at V and 3 bases at J, with 7 bases between. Here the CDR3 reads CASSLQYTGELFF. The CDR3 DNA follows: TGTGCCAGCAGCCTACAGTACACCGGGGAGCTGTTTTTT.

This clonotype was picked up a small number of times. This chain uses TRBV30 with TRBJ1-1; D remains unclear. There are 10 residues in the CDR3. Germline V gene data show CDR1 as GTSNPN and CDR2 as SVGIG (reference sequence). V was cut by 3 bases and J by 8 bases, with 7 bases left in between. CDR3 bases: TGTGCCTGGAGAGAAAGAGAAGCTTTCTTT. This encodes CAWREREAFF.

The V gene is TRBV9, the J gene TRBJ2-1; 8 bases are shared with TRBD2. CDR1 and CDR2 from the germline V gene are SGDLS and YYNGEE. The J segment lost 4 bases and the V segment lost 0 bases, leaving 6 bases of the junction unmatched. The CDR3 loop spans 16 amino acids. The CDR3 sequence: CASSVATGGPYNEQFF. The CDR3, as DNA: TGTGCCAGCAGCGTAGCTACGGGGGGGCCATACAATGAGCAGTTCTTC. The full variable domain, with the rest looked up from reference TRBV9 and TRBJ2-1, is DSGVTQTPKHLITATGQRVTLRCSPRSGDLSVYWYQQSLDQGLQFLIQYYNGEERAKGNILERFSAQQFPDLHSELNLSSLELGDSALYFCASSVATGGPYNEQFFGPGTRLTVL.

This chain links TRBV4-2 with TRBJ2-4, with a tentative D call TRBD2 (5 bases). CDR1 and CDR2 from the germline V gene are LGHNA and YNFKEQ. V was cut by 0 bases and J by 3 bases, with 9 bases left in between. The CDR3 extends over 15 amino acids. The CDR3 DNA reads TGTGCCAGCAGCCAAGACCGGGCGGGCAAAAACATTCAGTACTTC. It specifies CASSQDRAGKNIQYF.

This clonotype showed up just a few times. The V and J genes are TRBV4-1 and TRBJ2-7, with 9 bases aligning to TRBD1. CDR3 length equals 14 residues. Germline loops: CDR1 MGHRA, CDR2 YSYEKL. V dropped 3 bases and J dropped 4; count of bases not matched to a gene: 4. CDR3 amino acids: CASSHAGQGYEQYF. The CDR3 region has the DNA TGCGCCAGCAGCCATGCGGGACAGGGTTACGAGCAGTACTTC.

This clonotype was observed many times. This chain connects TRBV20-1 to TRBJ2-5, with TRBD1 as a possible D gene (5 bases). The CDR3 consists of 15 residues. Per germline, CDR1 DFQATT and CDR2 SNEGSKA (reference sequence). Deletions cut 2 bases from V and 5 bases from J, with 18 bases between. CDR3 DNA: TGCAGTGCTAGATCAGGACACACCGGTCAGGAGACCCAGTACTTC. Translation gives CSARSGHTGQETQYF.

The chain employs TRBV28 and TRBJ2-1; TRBD1 aligns across 12 bases. Germline V gene sequence: CDR1 MDHEN, CDR2 SYDVKM. The trim removed 5 bases at V and 8 bases at J, leaving 4 bases unmatched. CDR3 length: 14 amino acids. CDR3 sequence (DNA): TGTGCCAGCAGTCGGGACAGGGGGCCTCATGAGCAGTTCTTC. It encodes CASSRDRGPHEQFF.

DNA for the CDR3: TGTGCCAGCAGCCAGCGGGACAGGGGATACGAGACCCAGTACTTC. Protein: CASSQRDRGYETQYF. The V and J genes are TRBV14 and TRBJ2-5; the match to TRBD1 covers 10 bases. The CDR3 is 15 amino acids. V lost 3 bases and J lost 5; bases outside the gene matches: 6. CDR1 SGHDN and CDR2 FVKESK come from the germline V gene.

This clonotype has at least ten counts. Here the CDR3 DNA reads TGTGCCAGCACCCCCGGACAGGGAGAGACCCAGTACTTC. This gives the protein CASTPGQGETQYF. The chain joins TRBV2 to TRBJ2-5; 8 bases are shared with TRBD1. Germline V CDR1 and CDR2: SNHLY, FYNNEI. The trim removed 7 bases at V and 4 bases at J, leaving 5 bases unmatched. This CDR3 is built from 13 residues.